This entry lists 30 T cell receptor beta chains sequenced from one sample in a study of T cells in narcolepsy. Measured with immunoSEQ multiplex PCR; TCRdb has only the in-frame clones, and not every one. The sample lists some 30,000 clones, around 75% occurring once. The sample taken for sequencing was CD45RA- memory CD4+ T cells from PBMCs. The origin of the receptors is a human donor with narcolepsy.

The rearrangement joins TRBV30 to TRBJ2-2; no clear D gene. The CDR3 has 13 residues. CDR1 GTSNPN and CDR2 SVGIG come from the germline V gene (reference sequence). V was trimmed by 3 bases and J by 2 bases, leaving 7 bases between them. The CDR3 DNA is TGTGCCTGGAGAGGGCAAAACACCGGGGAGCTGTTTTTT. This codes for CAWRGQNTGELFF.

The genes are TRBV5-1 and TRBJ2-7; TRBD1 agrees at 10 bases. V trimming: 7 bases; J trimming: 3 bases; junction bases outside the gene matches: 7. The CDR3 loop spans 14 amino acids. Per germline, CDR1 SGHRS and CDR2 YFSETQ. The CDR3 is CASRPTGGLYEQYF. The CDR3 DNA follows: TGCGCCAGCCGCCCGACAGGGGGCCTCTACGAGCAGTACTTC.

This sequence joins TRBV30 and TRBJ1-5; D gene ambiguous. CDR3 length equals 13 residues. Per the germline V gene, CDR1 is GTSNPN and CDR2 is SVGIG (reference sequence). V lost 3 bases, J lost 7 bases, and 13 bases lay in between. The CDR3 sequence: CAWRAQPGQPQHF. Written as DNA, the CDR3 is TGTGCCTGGAGGGCCCAACCTGGACAGCCCCAGCATTTT.

About this clone itself: At one end, the junction sequence differs from germline, possibly due to a read error. This rearrangement joins TRBV7-9 to TRBJ2-1; 12 bases agree with TRBD2. CDR1 is SEHNR, CDR2 FQNEAQ, per germline (reference sequence). CDR3 length: 18 residues. This CDR3 reads CASSLPYRLAGVRNEQLF. CDR3 bases: TGTGCCAGCAGCTTACCCTACCGACTAGCGGGAGTACGGAATGAGCAGCTCTTC.

The V and J genes are TRBV11-3 and TRBJ2-7; 8 bases line up with TRBD2. The CDR3 consists of 17 residues. The germline CDR1 and CDR2 sequences are SGHNT and YENEEA. V trimming: 1 base; J trimming: 5 bases; junction bases outside the gene matches: 13. CDR3 sequence reads: CASSLGGSGMPWNEQYF. DNA of the CDR3: TGTGCCAGCAGCTTAGGCGGTAGCGGGATGCCGTGGAACGAGCAGTACTTC.

The V gene is TRBV10-3, the J gene TRBJ1-5; no clear D. The CDR3 length is 15 residues. Germline CDR1 reads ENHRY; CDR2 reads SYGVKD. V gave up 8 bases and J gave up 1 base, with 15 bases separating them. The CDR3 protein is CAIRTGLESNQPQHF. CDR3 sequence (DNA): TGTGCCATCCGGACCGGACTCGAGAGCAATCAGCCCCAGCATTTT.

The chain employs TRBV25-1 and TRBJ2-7; a weak D match, TRBD2 (7 bases). Germline CDR1 reads MGHDK; CDR2 reads SYGVNS. Trimming left V 5 bases short and J 3 bases short, with 23 bases between. This CDR3 region has 17 residues. The CDR3: CASSKSPGASGGYEQYF. The DNA of the CDR3 is TGTGCCAGCAGTAAAAGCCCGGGGGCTAGCGGAGGCTACGAGCAGTACTTC.

The chain joins TRBV10-3 to TRBJ1-1, with D maybe TRBD1 (5 bases). The CDR3 length is 13 residues. Trimming removed 6 bases from V and 7 bases from J, with 15 bases in between. Looked up from germline, CDR1 is ENHRY and CDR2 is SYGVKD. The DNA for the CDR3 is TGTGCCATCAGGGCAGGGATGAGGGTTGAAGCTTTCTTT. Its protein product is CAIRAGMRVEAFF.

This chain connects TRBV5-6 to TRBJ2-7; D ambiguous. The CDR3 consists of 13 residues. Germline lookup yields CDR1 SGHDT and CDR2 YYEEEE. Trimming took 3 bases from V and 3 from J, leaving 10 bases between them. The CDR3 sequence: CASSSPHIYEQYF. The CDR3 bases are TGTGCCAGCAGCTCACCTCACATCTACGAGCAGTACTTC.

The V gene is TRBV9, the J gene TRBJ2-1; 13 nucleotides align to TRBD2. CDR1 is SGDLS, CDR2 YYNGEE, per germline. J lost 10 bases, V lost 4 bases, and 17 bases had no gene match. The CDR3 is 18 amino acids. The DNA of the CDR3 is TGTGCCAGCAGCCCACGGACTAGCGGGAGAATCCCCCTCGGGGAGCAGTTCTTC. Translated: CASSPRTSGRIPLGEQFF.

The table lists this clone with a count of one. The rearrangement joins TRBV7-9 to TRBJ2-1, with 13 bases matching TRBD2. V lost 4 bases, J lost 4 bases, and 7 bases stayed unmatched. Germline V CDR1 and CDR2: SEHNR, FQNEAQ (reference sequence). The CDR3 covers 17 residues. CDR3 nucleotides: TGTGCCAGCAGCTCCGGGACTAGCGGGATAATTTACAATGAGCAGTTCTTC. Its protein is CASSSGTSGIIYNEQFF.

This rearrangement joins TRBV7-7 to TRBJ2-2, with 12 bases matching TRBD2. Per germline, CDR1 SSHAT and CDR2 FNYEAQ (reference sequence). This CDR3 comprises 15 residues. The CDR3 DNA reads TGTGCTAGCCGCAGGACTAGCGGGACGGGCGGGGAGCTGTTTTTT. Protein: CASRRTSGTGGELFF.

The rearrangement uses TRBV9 and TRBJ1-4; D is unresolved. This CDR3 region has 14 residues. The V gene's germline CDR1 is SGDLS and CDR2 YYNGEE. Trimming took off 2 bases at V and 8 bases at J, with 13 bases between the two ends. CDR3 protein: CASSVDGSYEKLFF. CDR3 sequence (DNA): TGTGCCAGCAGCGTCGACGGATCATACGAAAAACTGTTTTTT.

Here the CDR3 reads CATSRILYRGQDSGANVLTF. As DNA, the CDR3 is TGTGCCACCAGCAGAATCCTCTACCGGGGACAGGACTCTGGGGCCAACGTCCTGACTTTC. The V gene is TRBV15, the J gene TRBJ2-6; 8 positions agree with TRBD1. V lost 2 bases and J lost 0; bases outside the gene matches: 12. The CDR3 covers 20 residues. CDR1 and CDR2 from the germline V gene are LNHNV and YYDKDF (reference sequence).

V is TRBV20-1 and J is TRBJ2-7; D remains ambiguous. Between the trimmed V and J ends, which lost 5 bases and 7 bases, there was a span of 12 bases. CDR1 is DFQATT, CDR2 SNEGSKA, per germline (reference sequence). This CDR3 has 11 residues. The CDR3 sequence: CSALGLREQYF. CDR3 DNA sequence: TGCAGTGCTTTAGGTTTGCGGGAGCAGTACTTC.

This clone has a handful of counts. The chain carries TRBV6-5 and TRBJ1-1, with D unresolved. The V end lost 7 bases, the J end lost 5 bases, and 14 bases lay between the germline ends. This CDR3 has 13 amino acids. In germline, CDR1 is MNHEY, CDR2 SVGAGI. This CDR3 reads CASTRLRSTEAFF. The CDR3 coding sequence is TGTGCCAGCACCCGTCTTAGGAGTACTGAAGCTTTCTTT.

The chain combines TRBV6-1 with TRBJ2-1, with D maybe TRBD2 (6 bases). The CDR3 is 15 amino acids. The germline CDR1 and CDR2 sequences are MNHNS and SASEGT. The germline V and J ends were trimmed by 6 bases and 7 bases, with 19 bases remaining between them. In DNA form, the CDR3 reads TGTGCCAGCAGCCGTCGACTAGGAGGTGTGAATGAGCAGTTCTTC. This encodes CASSRRLGGVNEQFF.

On this clone itself: Other nucleotide sequences in the sample specify the same CDR3. The chain employs TRBV19 and TRBJ2-3; 10 bases match TRBD1. Germline-derived CDR1 and CDR2 are LNHDA and SQIVND (reference sequence). J lost 1 base, V lost 6 bases, and 1 base had no gene match. CDR3 length equals 14 residues. Written as DNA, the CDR3 is TGTGCCAGTAGAGACAGGGGGCGCACAGATACGCAGTATTTT. Translating gives CASRDRGRTDTQYF.

The chain uses TRBV7-9 and TRBJ1-1; D perhaps matches TRBD1 (6 bases). Trimming removed 0 bases from V and 5 bases from J, with 16 bases in between. The length of the CDR3 is 16 residues. Germline V gives CDR1 SEHNR, CDR2 FQNEAQ (reference sequence). In nucleotides, the CDR3 is TGTGCCAGCAGCTTAGCGCAGGGCAGGGGTTCAACTGAAGCTTTCTTT. Protein: CASSLAQGRGSTEAFF. Drawing the rest from reference TRBV7-9 and TRBJ1-1, the complete variable domain is DTGVSQNPRHKITKRGQNVTFRCDPISEHNRLYWYRQTLGQGPEFLTYFQNEAQLEKSRLLSDRFSAERPKGSFSTLEIQRTEQGDSAMYLCASSLAQGRGSTEAFFGQGTRLTVV.

This clone was detected a few times. V gene TRBV19 combines with J gene TRBJ1-2; D is unresolved. The ends were cut back, 6 bases at V and 7 bases at J, with 24 bases in the middle. The germline V gene has CDR1 LNHDA and CDR2 SQIVND (reference sequence). CDR3 length: 16 residues. The CDR3 here is CASSTMRWGSEAGYTF. The CDR3 DNA reads as TGTGCCAGTAGCACTATGAGGTGGGGTTCCGAGGCTGGCTACACCTTC.

J is TRBJ2-7 and V is TRBV30; no clear D gene. Trimming left V 3 bases short and J 1 base short, with 10 bases between. CDR3 size: 13 residues. Germline lookup yields CDR1 GTSNPN and CDR2 SVGIG (reference sequence). CDR3 protein: CAWSNGLSYEQYF. DNA of the CDR3: TGTGCCTGGAGCAACGGGTTATCCTACGAGCAGTACTTC.

The chain recombines TRBV5-1 with TRBJ1-5; D may be TRBD1 (5 bases). Germline CDR1 and CDR2: SGHRS and YFSETQ. The CDR3 spans 16 residues. The V gene lost 3 bases and the J gene lost 3 bases, with 16 bases spanning the gap. The CDR3 reads CASSSEPQGVNQPQHF. The CDR3 DNA sequence: TGCGCCAGCAGCTCGGAACCCCAGGGTGTCAATCAGCCCCAGCATTTT.

Only one count was recorded for this clone. The chain links TRBV7-2 to TRBJ2-5; D is unresolved. This CDR3 is 14 amino acids long. Germline V gene lookup returns CDR1 SGHTA and CDR2 FQGNSA. V shed 0 bases and J shed 9 bases, with 14 bases lying between them. For the CDR3, the DNA is TGTGCCAGCAGCTTAGCCCCGGAAGGTAGGGCCCAGTACTTC. It encodes CASSLAPEGRAQYF.

There are a few counts of this clone. In DNA, the CDR3 is TGTGCCAGCAGCTTACGAGGGGCAGATACGCAGTATTTT. Its protein product is CASSLRGADTQYF. The chain has TRBV7-9 and TRBJ2-3, with D possibly being TRBD1 or TRBD2 (5 bases each). CDR3 length: 13 residues. The germline CDR1 and CDR2 sequences are SEHNR and FQNEAQ (reference sequence). V lost 2 bases, J lost 4 bases, and 7 bases lay in between.

The V and J genes are TRBV28 and TRBJ2-1, with TRBD1 matching 9 bases. CDR3 length equals 14 residues. Germline CDR1 is MDHEN and CDR2 is SYDVKM. Trimming took 6 bases from V and 8 from J; bases not matched to a gene: 8. CDR3 amino acids: CASSPLGQGDEQFF. CDR3 bases: TGTGCCAGCAGCCCCCTGGGACAGGGAGATGAGCAGTTCTTC. The variable domain in full, with the rest retrieved from reference TRBV28 and TRBJ2-1, is DVKVTQSSRYLVKRTGEKVFLECVQDMDHENMFWYRQDPGLGLRLIYFSYDVKMKEKGDIPEGYSVSREKKERFSLILESASTNQTSMYLCASSPLGQGDEQFFGPGTRLTVL.

The genes are TRBV6-6 and TRBJ2-7; 10 bases agree with TRBD1. The CDR3 extends over 14 amino acids. Germline trimming cut 6 bases from V and 0 bases from J; bases unmatched to any gene: 2. Germline lookup yields CDR1 MNHNY and CDR2 SVGAGI (reference sequence). CDR3 sequence (DNA): TGTGCCAGCAGAGGACAGGGGGACTCCTACGAGCAGTACTTC. Encoded protein: CASRGQGDSYEQYF.

This rearrangement joins TRBV25-1 to TRBJ2-3; TRBD2 agrees at 10 bases. The V gene end was trimmed by 3 bases and the J gene end by 4 bases; junction bases not matched to a gene: 7. The CDR3 sequence is 16 residues long. CDR1 is MGHDK, CDR2 SYGVNS, per germline. The CDR3 nucleotides are TGTGCCAGCAGTGACCTTAGCGGGAGGATCGCAGATACGCAGTATTTT. Protein sequence: CASSDLSGRIADTQYF.

This chain connects TRBV4-3 to TRBJ2-5; D call uncertain. Germline-derived CDR1 and CDR2 are LGHNA and YSLEER. The ends were cut back, 1 base at V and 2 bases at J, with 8 bases in the middle. The CDR3 contains 14 residues. The CDR3 DNA reads as TGCGCCAGCAGCCAAGGACACTCGCAAGAGACCCAGTACTTC. Its protein is CASSQGHSQETQYF.

With regard to this clone: Other DNA sequences from this sample encode an identical CDR3 as well. This chain connects TRBV30 to TRBJ2-4; D ambiguous. The CDR3 totals 12 residues. Trimming pared 0 bases from V and 6 bases from J, leaving 6 bases between. Germline values: CDR1 GTSNPN, CDR2 SVGIG (reference sequence). In DNA, the CDR3 is TGTGCCTGGAGTGTCGACGGAAACATTCAGTACTTC. Amino acid sequence: CAWSVDGNIQYF.

The genes are TRBV5-6 and TRBJ1-5, with a weak D call TRBD1 (5 bases). The V end lost 4 bases, the J end lost 0 bases, and 11 bases lay between the germline ends. The CDR3 spans 15 residues. Germline CDR1 is SGHDT and CDR2 is YYEEEE. The CDR3 DNA is TGTGCCAGCAGCGTGGGGGGGTTTAGCAATCAGCCCCAGCATTTT. This codes for CASSVGGFSNQPQHF.